This is a list of T cell receptor beta chains from one sample in a study of technical replicates of blood from a handful of donors. Libraries were prepared by immunoSEQ multiplex PCR; TCRdb keeps only in-frame clonotypes and omits some of them. The sample holds about 72,000 clones, around 95% seen once. Sequencing was carried out using T cells isolated from PBMCs. Every receptor here comes from a human donor in good health. CDR3s include the opening cysteine and the closing phenylalanine or tryptophan. Each record gives: J gene, V gene, CDR3 length, D gene, CDR3 protein, CDR3 DNA. A D gene is named only where the DNA matches it firmly.

j_call: TRBJ1-5; v_call: TRBV6-5; cdr3_length: 13; d_call: TRBD1; cdr3_aa: CASRKQGRQPQHF; cdr3_nt: TGTGCCAGCAGAAAACAGGGGCGACAGCCCCAGCATTTT
j_call: TRBJ2-2; v_call: TRBV28; cdr3_length: 14; d_call: .; cdr3_aa: CAISPQGEGGELFF; cdr3_nt: TGTGCCATTTCCCCACAGGGGGAGGGCGGGGAGCTGTTTTTT
j_call: TRBJ2-6; v_call: TRBV5-1; cdr3_length: 19; d_call: .; cdr3_aa: CASSRLPGPYFSGANVLTF; cdr3_nt: TGCGCCAGCAGCCGACTCCCGGGTCCTTATTTCTCTGGGGCCAACGTCCTGACTTTC
j_call: TRBJ1-1; v_call: TRBV11-2; cdr3_length: 15; d_call: TRBD1; cdr3_aa: CASSSYGTGNTEAFF; cdr3_nt: TGTGCCAGCAGCTCTTACGGGACAGGGAACACTGAAGCTTTCTTT
j_call: TRBJ2-1; v_call: TRBV6-5; cdr3_length: 15; d_call: .; cdr3_aa: CASRNQRGGKNEQFF; cdr3_nt: TGTGCCAGCAGAAATCAGAGGGGGGGCAAAAATGAGCAGTTCTTC
j_call: TRBJ2-7; v_call: TRBV12-5; cdr3_length: 13; d_call: .; cdr3_aa: CASGQGTSYEQYF; cdr3_nt: TGTGCTAGTGGCCAGGGGACGTCCTACGAGCAGTACTTC
j_call: TRBJ2-1; v_call: TRBV25-1; cdr3_length: 16; d_call: TRBD1; cdr3_aa: CASSALTGGSYNEQFF; cdr3_nt: TGTGCCAGCAGTGCGTTAACAGGGGGCTCCTACAATGAGCAGTTCTTC
j_call: TRBJ1-1; v_call: TRBV19; cdr3_length: 13; d_call: .; cdr3_aa: CATRLRANTEAFF; cdr3_nt: TGTGCCACCCGTTTGAGAGCGAACACTGAAGCTTTCTTT
j_call: TRBJ2-6; v_call: TRBV27; cdr3_length: 15; d_call: TRBD2; cdr3_aa: CASSLGGRRANVLTF; cdr3_nt: TGTGCCAGCAGTTTAGGCGGGAGACGGGCCAACGTCCTGACTTTC
j_call: TRBJ1-2; v_call: TRBV7-2; cdr3_length: 14; d_call: TRBD1; cdr3_aa: CASSNMAGGHGYTF; cdr3_nt: TGTGCCAGCAGCAATATGGCAGGGGGCCATGGCTACACCTTC
j_call: TRBJ2-7; v_call: TRBV5-5; cdr3_length: 13; d_call: TRBD1; cdr3_aa: CASSRRTGYEQYF; cdr3_nt: TGTGCCAGCAGCCGCCGGACAGGCTACGAGCAGTACTTC
j_call: TRBJ2-1; v_call: TRBV7-9; cdr3_length: 16; d_call: TRBD2; cdr3_aa: CASSLVGGGPGNEQFF; cdr3_nt: TGTGCCAGCAGCTTAGTCGGCGGGGGGCCCGGCAATGAGCAGTTCTTC
j_call: TRBJ1-4; v_call: TRBV30; cdr3_length: 14; d_call: .; cdr3_aa: CAWSAYTGNEKLFF; cdr3_nt: TGTGCCTGGAGTGCTTATACGGGAAATGAAAAACTGTTTTTT
j_call: TRBJ1-1; v_call: TRBV4-1; cdr3_length: 15; d_call: TRBD1; cdr3_aa: CASSQARTGGDEAFF; cdr3_nt: TGCGCCAGCAGCCAAGCTAGGACAGGGGGTGATGAAGCTTTCTTT
j_call: TRBJ2-7; v_call: TRBV4-1; cdr3_length: 15; d_call: TRBD2; cdr3_aa: CASSHRLAGTYEQYF; cdr3_nt: TGCGCCAGCAGCCACCGACTAGCGGGGACCTACGAGCAGTACTTC
j_call: TRBJ2-2; v_call: TRBV7-6; cdr3_length: 19; d_call: .; cdr3_aa: CASSTSLPGTLGPTGELFF; cdr3_nt: TGTGCCAGCAGCACTTCACTGCCGGGGACTCTCGGTCCCACCGGGGAGCTGTTTTTT
j_call: TRBJ1-5; v_call: TRBV7-8; cdr3_length: 15; d_call: .; cdr3_aa: CASSLSNGERQPQHF; cdr3_nt: TGTGCCAGCAGCTTGAGTAACGGGGAAAGGCAGCCCCAGCATTTT
j_call: TRBJ2-3; v_call: TRBV5-4; cdr3_length: 13; d_call: .; cdr3_aa: CASTFMSTDTQYF; cdr3_nt: TGTGCCAGCACCTTCATGAGCACAGATACGCAGTATTTT
j_call: TRBJ1-5; v_call: TRBV7-8; cdr3_length: 16; d_call: .; cdr3_aa: CASSAGDIYSNQPQHF; cdr3_nt: TGTGCCAGCAGCGCGGGGGACATCTATAGCAATCAGCCCCAGCATTTT
j_call: TRBJ2-3; v_call: TRBV5-1; cdr3_length: 16; d_call: TRBD1; cdr3_aa: CASSNDRGVGADTQYF; cdr3_nt: TGCGCCAGCAGCAACGACAGGGGAGTTGGTGCAGATACGCAGTATTTT
j_call: TRBJ1-5; v_call: TRBV30; cdr3_length: 15; d_call: TRBD1; cdr3_aa: CAWSTGGLVNQPQHF; cdr3_nt: TGTGCCTGGAGTACAGGGGGGTTAGTCAATCAGCCCCAGCATTTT
j_call: TRBJ2-2; v_call: TRBV25-1; cdr3_length: 18; d_call: .; cdr3_aa: CASSEPVEGDINTGELFF; cdr3_nt: TGTGCCAGCAGTGAGCCAGTCGAGGGGGATATTAACACCGGGGAGCTGTTTTTT